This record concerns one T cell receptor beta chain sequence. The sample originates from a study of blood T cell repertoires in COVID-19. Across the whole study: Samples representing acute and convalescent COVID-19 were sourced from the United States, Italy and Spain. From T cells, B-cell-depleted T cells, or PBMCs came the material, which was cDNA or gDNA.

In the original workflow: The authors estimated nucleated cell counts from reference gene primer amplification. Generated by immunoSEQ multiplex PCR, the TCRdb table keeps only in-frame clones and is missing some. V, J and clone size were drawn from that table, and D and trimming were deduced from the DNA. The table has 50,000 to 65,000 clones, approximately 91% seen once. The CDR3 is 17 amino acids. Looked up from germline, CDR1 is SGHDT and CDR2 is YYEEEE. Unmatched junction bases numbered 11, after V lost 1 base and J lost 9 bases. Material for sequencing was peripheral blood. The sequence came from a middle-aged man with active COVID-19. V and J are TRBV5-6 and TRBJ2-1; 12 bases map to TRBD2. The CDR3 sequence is CASSLRTLAGGHSEQFF. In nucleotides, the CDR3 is TGTGCCAGCAGCTTGCGAACCCTAGCGGGGGGGCATAGTGAGCAGTTCTTC.